The source of this T cell receptor (beta chain) is a study of regulatory T cells in long-lasting Graves disease (dated by TCRdb to about 2021). Regarding the study in general: In the newly diagnosed Graves' disease group, patients had been taking antithyroid drugs for less than 3 months. A total of 33 samples were covered by TCR sequencing, comprising about 13 persistent and 20 newly diagnosed Graves' disease patients. The study was registered as a clinical trial and conducted in China. Peripheral blood TCR sequencing and RNA sequencing compared persistent Graves' disease patients with newly diagnosed Graves' disease patients.

General conclusions and limits of the study: The small sample size was acknowledged by the authors as a limitation that may reduce accuracy. More public clonotypes were shared among persistent patients (roughly 3,000) than among newly diagnosed patients (roughly 1,000). Because the primary lesion, thyroid tissue, could not be accessed, the study looked at peripheral blood alone. Lower TCR Shannon entropy and fewer highly expanded clones were observed in persistent Graves' disease patients than in newly diagnosed patients, which suggested clonal expansion. Sequencing and analysis were limited to the TCR beta chain.

The time point label of this sample denotes: newly diagnosed GD, antithyroid drugs for less than 3 months. RNA was extracted from PBMCs in TRIzol for both TCR sequencing and RNA sequencing. The diagnosis of Graves' disease followed American Thyroid Association guidelines. Patients were recruited from an endocrinology department in Xi'an, China. Each patient gave around 9 milliliters of peripheral blood, collected in an EDTA anticoagulant tube. PBMCs were isolated by Ficoll Paque Plus density gradient separation without further T cell sorting. RNA quality was checked with an Agilent 2100 Bioanalyzer and agarose gel, and concentration with a NanoDrop 2000. The library relied on multiplex PCR. The sequencing machine was an Illumina HiSeq 4000. iRepertoire HTBI primers and Arm-PCR amplification of CDR3 regions were used to construct TCR beta libraries. PCR products were gel purified before sequencing. Processing in the source paper ran as follows. A total of around 66 TRBV and more than twelve TRBJ segments were identified across samples and were used for gene usage analysis of CDR3 amino acid clonotypes. Filtered high-quality paired reads were merged into contigs using COPE and FqMerger. BLAST was used to align contigs to IMGT TRBV, TRBD and TRBJ reference genes, with CDR3 defined following IMGT. Any clonotype with a frequency above 0.1% was counted as a highly expanded clone. Shannon entropy served as the measure of repertoire diversity, while the Gini coefficient captured V-J evenness. Public clonotypes were defined as clonotypes shared by more than one individual. The public reads were run again by TCRdb, first through fastp at Q25 and then through MiXCR, and only productive beta chains were kept. Rows with a matching CDR3 protein are joined into one entry that keeps the most common DNA and genes. The V and J calls were determined by TCRdb, not by the authors. This sample holds roughly 350,000 distinct CDR3 sequences; 15% to 20% were observed only once. The ten largest account for around 20% of the sample.

In regard to this clonotype: The specificity of this receptor is unknown. Base qualities were left out, and no much larger clone turns up one base away.

This same sample was also taken into another study, of T cells in Graves' hyperthyroidism and ophthalmopathy. As the second paper documents: Stable Graves' hyperthyroidism was defined as the absence of progression to ophthalmopathy over 18 months of follow-up. The hyperthyroidism patients were between 18 and 65 years old and newly diagnosed, with a disease duration of less than 2 months. The study excluded patients with uncontrolled infections, other autoimmune diseases, pregnancy or lactation. Clinical symptoms, serum thyroxine and TRAb, thyroid ultrasound, and orbital computed tomography formed the basis for the diagnoses. The TCR CDR3 was subjected to a first round of RT-PCR using the HTBI primer set and the Qiagen OneStep RT-PCR kit. Most expanded thyroid clonotypes (frequency above 0.001) were also found in blood, which suggests that blood repertoires may mirror thyroid immune responses. Ophthalmopathy was separated from stable hyperthyroidism by a 13 V-J signature model, with about 88% sensitivity and roughly 81% specificity obtained in cross-validation and 80%/75% obtained in testing. In validation, the model predicted progression to ophthalmopathy a median of 6.5 months before onset, with 70% to 71% sensitivity and just under 75% specificity. To identify TCR V-J signatures that set the groups apart, the researchers used a discovery cohort of approximately 98 patients, made up of 43 with Graves' ophthalmopathy and 55 to 65 with stable Graves' hyperthyroidism. Prospective prediction of ophthalmopathy was tested in an independent validation cohort of 18 to 20 hyperthyroidism patients and 17 patients who later progressed to ophthalmopathy. The approximately 97 discovery patients were randomly divided into training and test sets at a 7:3 ratio. Thyroid tissue and blood T-cell repertoires from about six Graves' hyperthyroidism patients were also compared in the study. After blood sampling, hyperthyroidism patients were treated with methimazole at a starting dose of 30 mg daily, and ophthalmopathy patients were treated with high-dose intravenous methylprednisolone. Libraries were constructed in a second round of multiplex PCR, after which size selection and purification were performed. The libraries were sequenced on an Illumina HiSeq2000 using paired-end 100 bp reads. SOAPnuke was used to process the raw data, with reads discarded if the reads contained adapters or uncalled bases, had a mean Phred below 15, or lacked an exact constant-primer or identifier match. High-quality paired reads were merged with COPE v1.2.5, and unique nucleotide sequences were defined as clonotypes. MiTCR v1.1 was used to align the clonotypes against IMGT TRBV, TRBD and TRBJ reference segments. The analysis included only V-J combinations with a frequency above 0.0001, which together covered approximately 99% of the repertoires. The TCS score was defined as the ratio of F50 (clonal expansion) to E x V (chaos), calculated using BLOSUM62-based TCRdist between CDR3 peptides within each V-J. Welch's t-statistics and random forest reduced 514 V-J features to 13, which were used in a naive Bayes classifier (R e1071). No statistical method was used to fix the sample size in advance, and group allocation was not hidden from the investigators. TCR Vbeta CDR3 sequencing of some 140 peripheral blood samples (over 40 ophthalmopathy, approximately 80 hyperthyroidism and around 17 progressor patients) is reported in the paper.

The source material was peripheral blood mononuclear cells (PBMCs), sampled at new diagnosis, from a patient treated with antithyroid drugs. This clonotype was obtained from a woman under 30 with Graves disease. Donor details come from another sample of the same person, matched by shared clones.

CDR3 reads: CASSEDITGELFF. The DNA sequence is as follows: TGCGCCAGCAGTGAGGATATCACCGGGGAGCTGTTTTTT. The chain couples TRBV10-1 to TRBJ2-2; no D gene call is confident. The germline V gene (reference sequence) specifies WNHNN as CDR1 and SYGVQD as CDR2. The CDR3, cysteine through phenylalanine, is 13 amino acids long. The DNA shown is the 39-base CDR3, in frame from base 1. Between the V and J ends, shortened by 2 bases and 4 bases respectively, the junction contains 5 bases.